One and the same sample provided the 6 T cell receptor beta chains below, sequenced in a study of blood T cells in healthy people across ages. The second PCR ran roughly 6 to 11 cycles with a sample-barcoded 5' primer and J-beta primers. TCRdb reprocessed the 5' RACE reads via MiXCR and lists one record per CDR3 protein. The sample lists fewer than 1 million distinct CDR3 sequences, roughly 44% seen once, with around 18% in the top ten. The sequencing input was blood. The source is a man aged 55 to 70 in good health.

The rearrangement joins TRBV9 to TRBJ2-3, with TRBD1 as a possible D gene (6 bases). Per germline, CDR1 SGDLS and CDR2 YYNGEE. V gave up 2 bases and J gave up 6 bases, with 13 bases separating them. This CDR3 spans 14 amino acids. Here the CDR3 DNA reads TGTGCCAGCAGCGTCAATCCGACAGGCGATACGCAGTATTTT. It specifies CASSVNPTGDTQYF.

This clonotype was detected once. The chain uses TRBV7-9 and TRBJ1-2; D might be TRBD1 (6 bases). The CDR3 is 14 residues long. Germline V gene data show CDR1 as SEHNR and CDR2 as FQNEAQ (reference sequence). V shed 5 bases and J shed 5 bases, with 15 bases lying between them. The CDR3 nucleotides are TGTGCCAGCAGCCCTGGGACACATCTTTATGGCTACACCTTC. This gives the protein CASSPGTHLYGYTF.

The chain is built from TRBV15 and TRBJ2-5, with D perhaps matching TRBD1 or TRBD2 (5 bases each). The V end was cut by 1 base, the J end by 5 bases, with 11 bases between. Germline-derived CDR1 and CDR2 are LNHNV and YYDKDF (reference sequence). The CDR3 is made up of 14 amino acids. In DNA form, the CDR3 reads TGTGCCACCAGCAGAGTTGGTGAGGGGGAGACCCAGTACTTC. It translates to CATSRVGEGETQYF. The complete variable domain, with remaining parts taken from reference TRBV15 and TRBJ2-5, reads DAMVIQNPRYQVTQFGKPVTLSCSQTLNHNVMYWYQQKSSQAPKLLFHYYDKDFNNEADTPDNFQSRRPNTSFCFLDIRSPGLGDTAMYLCATSRVGEGETQYFGPGTRLLVL.

This clonotype showed up just a few times. The V call is TRBV29-1, the J call TRBJ2-1; D is possibly TRBD1 or TRBD2 (5 bases each). V gave up 1 base and J gave up 2 bases, with 9 bases separating them. CDR1 is SQVTM and CDR2 is ANQGSEA in the germline V gene. CDR3 length equals 14 residues. The CDR3 DNA reads TGCAGCGTTGAAGTTCTGGGGGCCTACAATGAGCAGTTCTTC. Protein sequence: CSVEVLGAYNEQFF.

Turning to this clonotype: A single base separates this from a much larger clone, so it may be a read error. The J gene is TRBJ2-1, the V gene TRBV18; D is possibly TRBD2 (5 bases). V lost 2 bases and J lost 13, with 18 bases in between. Germline values: CDR1 KGHSH, CDR2 LQKENI. This CDR3 comprises 14 residues. CDR3 nucleotide sequence: TGTGCCAGCTCACCAAGGAGGATCGGAGAGACCCAGTTCTTC. It translates to CASSPRRIGETQFF.

The rearrangement links TRBV5-4 to TRBJ2-2; tentative D call: TRBD2 (6 bases). Trimming shortened V by 1 base and J by 6 bases, and 16 bases separated the two germline ends. CDR1 and CDR2 (germline): SGHNT, YYREEE (reference sequence). The CDR3 spans 16 residues. CDR3 residues: CASSLFSGVVAGELFF. The CDR3 region has the DNA TGTGCCAGCAGCTTGTTTTCGGGGGTAGTGGCCGGGGAGCTGTTTTTT. Variable domain in full (rest from reference TRBV5-4 and TRBJ2-2): ETGVTQSPTHLIKTRGQQVTLRCSSQSGHNTVSWYQQALGQGPQFIFQYYREEENGRGNFPPRFSGLQFPNYSSELNVNALELDDSALYLCASSLFSGVVAGELFFGEGSRLTVL.